This T cell receptor beta chain appears in the sequencing data of a study of blood T cell repertoires in COVID-19. Across the study: There were acute and convalescent COVID-19 samples, and they came from the United States, Italy and Spain. In each case, the material was cDNA or gDNA derived from T cells, B-cell-depleted T cells, or PBMCs.

The authors' processing: Estimation of nucleated cell counts relied on the amplification of reference gene primers. TCRdb's copy holds only in-frame clones and misses some; the assay was immunoSEQ multiplex PCR. V and J calls and clone size come straight from that table; D and trimming were deduced from the DNA. The sample holds 20,000 to 25,000 clones, around 86% seen once. Material for sequencing was peripheral blood. The TCR was taken from an older woman with active COVID-19.

Here the CDR3 reads CASSSGGMNTEAFF. DNA of the CDR3: TGCGCCAGCAGCTCGGGGGGCATGAACACTGAAGCTTTCTTT. V and J are TRBV5-1 and TRBJ1-1, with D possibly TRBD1 on 6 matching bases. The CDR3 consists of 14 residues. From germline, CDR1 is SGHRS and CDR2 YFSETQ. The ends were cut back, 3 bases at V and 0 bases at J, with 9 bases in the middle. Full variable domain (rest looked up from reference TRBV5-1 and TRBJ1-1): KAGVTQTPRYLIKTRGQQVTLSCSPISGHRSVSWYQQTPGQGLQFLFEYFSETQRNKGNFPGRFSGRQFSNSRSEMNVSTLELGDSALYLCASSSGGMNTEAFFGQGTRLTVV.